This paragraph covers one T cell receptor (beta chain) sequence. This record belongs to a study of blood T cell repertoires in COVID-19. Using immunoSEQ multiplex PCR, the repertoire was profiled, and TCRdb retains in-frame clones only, with some absent. The sample yields about 220,000 clones, about 86% seen once. The germline V gene encodes CDR1 KGHSH and CDR2 LQKENI. CDR3 length: 11 amino acids. The V gene lost 3 bases and the J gene lost 3 bases, with 2 bases spanning the gap. This TCR was sampled from a woman in her fifties or sixties with acute COVID-19. The sequenced material came from PBMCs or T cells enriched from blood (not recorded which). The rearrangement links TRBV18 to TRBJ1-1; D gene uncertain. In DNA form, the CDR3 reads TGTGCCAGCTCACCCGACACTGAAGCTTTCTTT. It codes for CASSPDTEAFF.